These 8 T cell receptor beta chains came from one sample sequenced in a study of siplizumab effects on memory and regulatory T cells. Method: immunoSEQ multiplex PCR; TCRdb's copy keeps in-frame clones and lacks some. The data contain 97,000 or so clones, roughly nine tenths of them seen just once; the ten biggest clones take up roughly 1%. The sequenced material came from CD4+ T cells sorted from blood. The receptors were sampled from a human donor in good health.

The V gene is TRBV29-1, the J gene TRBJ1-1; D call uncertain. Trimming left V 3 bases short and J 11 bases short, with 13 bases between. Per germline, CDR1 SQVTM and CDR2 ANQGSEA. This CDR3 contains 11 residues. CDR3: CSVDRGYRAFF. The CDR3 nucleotides are TGCAGCGTTGATAGAGGGTATCGGGCTTTCTTT.

This rearrangement joins TRBV18 to TRBJ2-2, with D perhaps matching TRBD2 (5 bases). CDR3 length: 15 amino acids. The V and J ends lost 1 base and 1 base respectively, with 7 bases between them. Germline V gene lookup returns CDR1 KGHSH and CDR2 LQKENI. In nucleotides, the CDR3 is TGTGCCAGCTCACCACGGACTGGGAACACCGGGGAGCTGTTTTTT. Amino acids: CASSPRTGNTGELFF. Full variable domain (missing parts from reference TRBV18 and TRBJ2-2): NAGVMQNPRHLVRRRGQEARLRCSPMKGHSHVYWYRQLPEEGLKFMVYLQKENIIDESGMPKERFSAEFPKEGPSILRIQQVVRGDSAAYFCASSPRTGNTGELFFGEGSRLTVL.

The V call is TRBV5-4, the J call TRBJ2-6; D ambiguous. CDR1 and CDR2 from the germline V gene are SGHNT and YYREEE (reference sequence). There are 15 residues in the CDR3. Trimming took 1 base from V and 1 from J, leaving 6 bases between them. The CDR3 loop is CASSLSQSGANVLTF. The DNA of the CDR3 is TGTGCCAGCAGCTTGTCCCAATCTGGGGCCAACGTCCTGACTTTC.

The chain combines TRBV27 with TRBJ2-7, with D maybe TRBD1 (7 bases). The CDR3 spans 18 residues. V lost 4 bases to trimming and J lost 4 bases, with 26 bases between them. The V gene's germline CDR1 is MNHEY and CDR2 SMNVEV (reference sequence). CDR3 sequence: CASSSITRGTALSYEQYF. The CDR3 coding sequence is TGTGCCAGCAGTTCCATAACCCGGGGGACAGCTTTATCATACGAGCAGTACTTC.

This chain uses TRBV11-2 with TRBJ2-1; TRBD1 matches 11 bases. CDR1 SGHAT and CDR2 FQNNGV come from the germline V gene. This CDR3 has 14 amino acids. V dropped 5 bases and J dropped 9; count of bases not matched to a gene: 6. The CDR3 is CASSGTGGVPEQFF. The DNA of the CDR3 is TGTGCCAGCAGCGGGACAGGGGGGGTGCCTGAGCAGTTCTTC. Filled out from reference TRBV11-2 and TRBJ2-1, the complete variable domain reads EAGVAQSPRYKIIEKRQSVAFWCNPISGHATLYWYQQILGQGPKLLIQFQNNGVVDDSQLPKDRFSAERLKGVDSTLKIQPAKLEDSAVYLCASSGTGGVPEQFFGPGTRLTVL.

The chain uses TRBV5-5 and TRBJ2-7; a weak D match, TRBD2 (5 bases). CDR1 SGHKS and CDR2 YYEKEE come from the germline V gene (reference sequence). The germline V and J ends were trimmed by 0 bases and 5 bases, with 15 bases remaining between them. The CDR3 loop spans 15 amino acids. CDR3 nucleotides: TGTGCCAGCAGCTTGGAGCCCCTTAAGACTAACGAGCAGTACTTC. Translated: CASSLEPLKTNEQYF.

The V and J genes are TRBV6-1 and TRBJ2-7; weak D call: TRBD1 (6 bases). Germline lookup yields CDR1 MNHNS and CDR2 SASEGT. Trimming removed 6 bases from V and 5 bases from J, with 14 bases in between. The CDR3 covers 13 residues. The CDR3 is CASSDPYRDEQYF. For the CDR3, the DNA is TGTGCCAGCAGCGACCCCTACAGGGACGAGCAGTACTTC.

The chain uses TRBV5-1 and TRBJ1-3; no clear D. CDR1 and CDR2 from the germline V gene are SGHRS and YFSETQ. Trimming took 5 bases from V and 1 from J, leaving 7 bases between them. The CDR3 contains 13 residues. DNA of the CDR3: TGCGCCAGCAGATGGGATTCTGGAAACACCATATATTTT. Translating gives CASRWDSGNTIYF.